The 13 T cell receptor beta chains given below trace back to one sample, sequenced in a study of regulatory T cells in long-lasting Graves disease. According to the study, TCR beta libraries were built with iRepertoire HTBI primers and CDR3-region Arm-PCR. TCRdb independently ran MiXCR on the multiplex PCR reads; one entry per CDR3 protein. The table records 400,000 to 650,000 distinct CDR3 sequences, 15% to 20% of them present only once. Time point denoted: newly diagnosed GD, antithyroid drugs for less than 3 months. PBMC-derived RNA was used for the TCR library. The sample also formed part of further work on T cells in Graves' hyperthyroidism and ophthalmopathy.

This sample comprised peripheral blood mononuclear cells (PBMCs), obtained at new diagnosis, from a patient treated with antithyroid drugs. The receptor set was obtained from a woman aged 35 to 59 with Graves disease.

Many counts were recorded for this clonotype. This chain's CDR3 is CASTPAGASDTQYF. The CDR3 region has the DNA TGTGCCAGCACCCCCGCGGGGGCCTCGGATACGCAGTATTTT. The rearrangement uses TRBV12-3 or TRBV12-4 and TRBJ2-3; perhaps TRBD2 as D (7 bases). The germline V and J ends were trimmed by 7 bases and 6 bases, with 17 bases remaining between them. The CDR3 has 14 residues.

This clonotype was counted many times. A junction end diverges from the germline sequence, so it may reflect a read error. The chain uses TRBV5-6 and TRBJ2-3; unclear D gene. This CDR3 spans 13 amino acids. Germline CDR1 is SGHDT and CDR2 is YYEEEE. CDR3: CASSLPSADTQYF. CDR3 nucleotide sequence: TGCGCCAGCAGCTTGCCCTCCGCAGATACGCAGTATTTT.

This clonotype was recorded at least ten times. The chain recombines TRBV24-1 with TRBJ2-3, with D hard to call. Between the trimmed V and J ends, which lost 4 bases and 3 bases, there was a span of 16 bases. This CDR3 has 16 residues. The germline CDR1 and CDR2 sequences are KGHDR and SFDVKD. This CDR3 is CATSEADFGATDTQYF. The CDR3 coding sequence is TGTGCCACCAGTGAGGCGGATTTCGGAGCAACAGATACGCAGTATTTT.

This clonotype was picked up many times. The V and J genes are TRBV2 and TRBJ2-7, with 11 bases lining up with TRBD1. CDR1 and CDR2 (germline): SNHLY, FYNNEI. CDR3 length equals 16 residues. Losses at the gene ends were 5 bases for V and 4 bases for J; bases not matched to a gene: 10. CDR3 sequence: CASSRTRTGGGYEQYF. The CDR3 bases are TGTGCCAGCAGTCGGACCAGGACAGGGGGCGGGTACGAGCAGTACTTC.

The chain joins TRBV2 to TRBJ1-1; the D gene is possibly TRBD1 (5 bases). Trimming cost V 3 bases and J 0 bases, with 8 bases left between them. The CDR3 is 14 residues long. Germline loops: CDR1 SNHLY, CDR2 FYNNEI. CDR3 sequence: CASSDRGLNTEAFF. CDR3 DNA: TGTGCCAGCAGTGACCGGGGCCTGAACACTGAAGCTTTCTTT.

This chain links TRBV6-5 with TRBJ2-7; TRBD1 matches at 8 bases. This CDR3 has 16 residues. Germline CDR1 reads MNHEY; CDR2 reads SVGAGI. V shed 2 bases and J 3 bases; nucleotides not matched to a gene: 9. CDR3 in amino acids: CASSYHQGALVYEQYF. CDR3 nucleotide sequence: TGTGCCAGCAGTTACCATCAGGGGGCTCTAGTCTACGAGCAGTACTTC.

Ten or more counts support this clonotype. V usage is TRBV5-1 and J usage is TRBJ1-2, with a possible D match to TRBD1 (5 bases). Per germline, CDR1 SGHRS and CDR2 YFSETQ. This CDR3 spans 14 amino acids. The V gene lost 1 base and the J gene lost 4 bases, with 11 bases spanning the gap. CDR3 nucleotides: TGCGCCAGCAGCTTGTACGGGGACGGCTATGGCTACACCTTC. It specifies CASSLYGDGYGYTF.

The chain recombines TRBV2 with TRBJ1-5; D remains ambiguous. The CDR3 contains 12 residues. Trimming took off 5 bases at V and 16 bases at J, with 18 bases between the two ends. Germline CDR1 and CDR2: SNHLY and FYNNEI. Written as DNA, the CDR3 is TGTGCCAGCAGTTCCAGCAGAGGACGGGCCCATTTT. This codes for CASSSSRGRAHF.

There are a few counts of this clonotype. The chain is built from TRBV30 and TRBJ2-3; D tentatively fits TRBD1 or TRBD2 (5 bases each). Germline CDR1 reads GTSNPN; CDR2 reads SVGIG (reference sequence). CDR3 length: 15 residues. V shed 1 base and J shed 5 bases, with 16 bases lying between them. The CDR3 region is CAWSALGTTGDTQYF. The CDR3 DNA is TGTGCCTGGAGTGCCCTGGGGACGACCGGAGATACGCAGTATTTT.

This clonotype was observed a handful of times. The chain is built from TRBV11-2 and TRBJ1-6; D unresolved. The germline V gene has CDR1 SGHAT and CDR2 FQNNGV. V lost 7 bases and J 0 bases, leaving 10 bases between the germline ends. The length of the CDR3 is 15 residues. This CDR3 reads CASKEGPSYNSPLHF. CDR3 nucleotide sequence: TGTGCCAGCAAAGAAGGTCCCTCCTATAATTCACCCCTCCACTTT.

This clonotype was counted many times. V is TRBV5-1 and J is TRBJ1-2; tentatively, D is TRBD1 (6 bases). V was trimmed by 0 bases and J by 1 base, leaving 10 bases between them. Germline CDR1 reads SGHRS; CDR2 reads YFSETQ. This CDR3 spans 15 amino acids. The CDR3 loop is CASSLGTVLNYGYTF. In DNA, the CDR3 is TGCGCCAGCAGCTTGGGGACAGTCCTTAACTATGGCTACACCTTC. Variable domain in full (rest from reference TRBV5-1 and TRBJ1-2): KAGVTQTPRYLIKTRGQQVTLSCSPISGHRSVSWYQQTPGQGLQFLFEYFSETQRNKGNFPGRFSGRQFSNSRSEMNVSTLELGDSALYLCASSLGTVLNYGYTFGSGTRLTVV.

This clonotype was seen only a few times. Here the CDR3 DNA reads TGCGCCAGCAGCCAAGGTAGCCAAGAGGGTCCAGATACGCAGTATTTT. Translated: CASSQGSQEGPDTQYF. The gene calls are TRBV4-1 and TRBJ2-3, with D possibly matching TRBD2 (5 bases). CDR1 is MGHRA and CDR2 is YSYEKL in the germline V gene. The V and J ends lost 1 base and 4 bases respectively, with 15 bases between them. This CDR3 has 16 residues.

Ten or more counts support this clonotype. The chain employs TRBV12-3 or TRBV12-4 and TRBJ1-6; possible D gene TRBD1, 6 bases. V lost 1 base and J 12 bases, leaving 10 bases between the germline ends. This CDR3 contains 13 residues. Here the CDR3 reads CASSLEGRGPLHF. The DNA of the CDR3 is TGTGCCAGCAGTTTAGAGGGCAGGGGACCCCTCCACTTT.